This T cell receptor (beta chain) stems from a study of shared clonotypes between healthy human individuals. Broader study findings: Some clonotypes were shared by all four sorted-subset donors, while others were not shared. The non-shared ones had lower generation probabilities than the shared ones.

This clone showed up just once. Its antigen is not identified. Healthy HIV-negative adults with no recent acute infections or vaccinations were recruited as donors. There were only Caucasian adults among the donors, and all lived in Nashville, Tennessee. CDR1 LNHDA and CDR2 SQIVND come from the germline V gene (reference sequence). J was trimmed by 1 base and V by 6 bases; bases with no gene match: 10. The CDR3 extends over 16 amino acids. Repertoires were generated with immunoSEQ multiplex PCR, while TCRdb's copy carries only in-frame clones and drops some. The table has about 600,000 clones, 97% seen once; the top ten hold around 0.058%.

Sequencing was carried out using naive CD4+ T cells sorted from blood. Subset: CD45RA+ positively selected. The V gene is TRBV19, the J gene TRBJ2-5; 8 positions agree with TRBD2. The TCR comes from a woman aged 25 to 39 in good health. CDR3 region: CASSTRGGGIQETQYF. As DNA, the CDR3 is TGTGCCAGTAGCACTCGGGGGGGAGGAATCCAAGAGACCCAGTACTTC.